The clone carrying this T cell receptor beta chain came up many times. Its specificity is unknown. The read is 3 residues too short to cover the CDR3 end, so that end is filled in from the germline J gene. The junction had 7 bases not matched to a gene; V was cut back by 0 bases and J by 5 bases. The CDR3 totals 16 residues. Germline assignment: CDR1 LNHDA and CDR2 SQIVND (reference sequence). These data are taken from a study of T cell clonality in common variable immunodeficiency. Study-wide points: Links between repertoire features and CVID complications were heterogeneity-limited. Reportedly, TCR beta sequences from common variable immunodeficiency showed fewer deletions and N-nucleotide insertions.

Using immunoSEQ multiplex PCR, the repertoire was profiled, and TCRdb retains in-frame clones only, with some absent. The sample has 25,000 to 35,000 clones, none seen only once; the top ten hold about 4.5%. This sequence joins TRBV19 and TRBJ2-5, with TRBD1 matching over 9 bases. The receptor's source is a person aged 18 to 75 in good health. What was sequenced was peripheral blood mononuclear cells. The CDR3 loop reads CASSIDPGQGSETQYF. The CDR3 bases that were read are TGTGCCAGTAGTATAGATCCGGGACAGGGAAGCGAGACC. Combining the CDR3 with reference TRBV19 and TRBJ2-5 gives the whole variable domain DGGITQSPKYLFRKEGQNVTLSCEQNLNHDAMYWYRQDPGQGLRLIYYSQIVNDFQKGDIAEGYSVSREKKESFPLTVTSAQKNPTAFYLCASSIDPGQGSETQYFGPGTRLLVL.